Below are 2 T cell receptor beta chains sequenced from a single sample in a study of response to subunit inactivated influenza vaccine. TCRdb reanalysed the RT-PCR reads using MiXCR and keeps one entry per CDR3 protein. There are about 700,000 distinct CDR3 sequences in the sample; more than 11% occur only once, and approximately 6.5% lies in the top ten. The material was PBMCs from blood, obtained about 14 days before vaccination. All receptors come from a man aged 45-60 years who received an inactivated influenza vaccine.

The V gene is TRBV4-3, the J gene TRBJ1-1, with 9 bases identical to TRBD1. Looked up from germline, CDR1 is LGHNA and CDR2 is YSLEER. The CDR3 covers 15 residues. J gave up 4 bases and V 1 base, and 4 bases lay outside the gene matches. The CDR3 loop reads CASSQVDRGTTEAFF. CDR3 bases: TGCGCCAGCAGCCAAGTTGACAGGGGGACCACTGAAGCTTTCTTT.

This clonotype was recorded a few times. This chain joins TRBV10-3 and TRBJ1-2, with D perhaps TRBD1 (6 bases). This CDR3 spans 13 amino acids. In germline, CDR1 is ENHRY, CDR2 SYGVKD. V dropped 2 bases and J dropped 4 bases, with 8 bases sitting between them. CDR3 DNA sequence: TGTGCCATCAGTGAGGACAGGACCTATGGCTACACCTTC. The encoded protein is CAISEDRTYGYTF.